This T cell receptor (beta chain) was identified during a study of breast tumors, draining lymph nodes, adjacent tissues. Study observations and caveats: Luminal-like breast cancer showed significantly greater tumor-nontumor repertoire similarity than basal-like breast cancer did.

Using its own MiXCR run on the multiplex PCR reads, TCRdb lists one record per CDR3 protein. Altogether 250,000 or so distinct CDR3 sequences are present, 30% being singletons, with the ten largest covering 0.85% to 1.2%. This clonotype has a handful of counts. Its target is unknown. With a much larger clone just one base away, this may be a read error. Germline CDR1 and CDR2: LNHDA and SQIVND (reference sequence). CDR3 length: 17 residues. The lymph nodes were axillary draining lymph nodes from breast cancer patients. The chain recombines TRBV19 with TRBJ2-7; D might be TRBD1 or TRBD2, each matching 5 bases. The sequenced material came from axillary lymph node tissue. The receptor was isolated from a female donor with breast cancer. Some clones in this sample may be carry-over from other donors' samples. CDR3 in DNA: TGTGCCAGTAGTATAGATAGTGGTGGGACCGACTCCTACGAGCAGTCCTTC. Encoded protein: CASSIDSGGTDSYEQSF.